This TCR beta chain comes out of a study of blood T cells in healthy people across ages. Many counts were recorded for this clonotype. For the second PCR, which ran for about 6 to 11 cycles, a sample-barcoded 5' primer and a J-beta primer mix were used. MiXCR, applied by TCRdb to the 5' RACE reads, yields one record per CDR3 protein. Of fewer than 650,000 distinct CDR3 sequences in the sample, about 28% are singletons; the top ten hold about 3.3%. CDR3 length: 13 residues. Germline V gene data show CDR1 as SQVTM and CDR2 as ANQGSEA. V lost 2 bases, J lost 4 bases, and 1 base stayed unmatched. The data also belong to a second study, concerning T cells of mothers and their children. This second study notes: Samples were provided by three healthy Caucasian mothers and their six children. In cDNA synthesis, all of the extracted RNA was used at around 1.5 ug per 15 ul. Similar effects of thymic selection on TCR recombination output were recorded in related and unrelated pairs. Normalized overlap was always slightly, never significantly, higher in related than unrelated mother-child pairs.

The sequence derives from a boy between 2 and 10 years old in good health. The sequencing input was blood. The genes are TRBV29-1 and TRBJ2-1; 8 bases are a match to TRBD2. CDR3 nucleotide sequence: TGCAGCGTTGAAAGCGGGAGATACAATGAGCAGTTCTTC. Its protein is CSVESGRYNEQFF.